Following are 17 T cell receptor beta chains from one sample sequenced in a study of beta chain features in type 1 diabetes (dated by TCRdb to the late 2010s). Broader findings and caveats from the paper: In all four CD4+ subsets, TCRB CDR3 length was moderately but significantly shorter in type 1 diabetes patients.

The library was generated by the immunoSEQ multiplex PCR assay. The High Capacity cDNA Reverse Transcription Kit was used to reverse transcribe all of the isolated RNA, meaning that expressed TCRB transcripts were what got sequenced. TCRdb holds this immuneACCESS table with in-frame rearrangements only. Some clones are missing; in checked studies, unresolved V genes explain under half, and the rest has no known cause. A total of more than 250,000 clones appear in this sample, approximately 25% of them only once. The ten largest clones take up 0.012% of the sample. No antigen has been identified for these receptors. Sample: naive CD4+ T cells from blood. The sample's cell subset or site label, in plain terms: true naive CD4+ T cells. These receptors came from a woman in her twenties or thirties with type 1 diabetes.

The chain is built from TRBV30 and TRBJ2-5; D is unresolved. Trimming took off 0 bases at V and 2 bases at J, with 4 bases between the two ends. CDR3 length: 12 amino acids. Germline V lookup: CDR1 GTSNPN, CDR2 SVGIG (reference sequence). The CDR3 bases are TGTGCCTGGAGTGTTCTACAAGAGACCCAGTACTTC. This translates into CAWSVLQETQYF.

DNA for the CDR3: TGTGCCTGGAGCTACGGTAACAATGAGCAGTTCTTC. Residues: CAWSYGNNEQFF. The chain carries TRBV30 and TRBJ2-1; D is uncertain. The germline V gene has CDR1 GTSNPN and CDR2 SVGIG (reference sequence). This CDR3 has 12 amino acids. V gave up 3 bases and J gave up 5 bases, with 8 bases separating them. The full variable domain, with the rest looked up from reference TRBV30 and TRBJ2-1, is SQTIHQWPATLVQPVGSPLSLECTVEGTSNPNLYWYRQAAGRGLQLLFYSVGIGQISSEVPQNLSASRPQDRQFILSSKKLLLSDSGFYLCAWSYGNNEQFFGPGTRLTVL.

The chain combines TRBV7-9 with TRBJ2-7, with 9 nucleotides matching TRBD1. The V segment lost 2 bases and the J segment 0 bases; nucleotides outside the gene matches: 8. The CDR3 is 17 amino acids. Germline CDR1 reads SEHNR; CDR2 reads FQNEAQ (reference sequence). CDR3 sequence (DNA): TGTGCCAGCAGCTTAATTTGGGAACAGGGGGCCTCCTACGAGCAGTACTTC. As protein: CASSLIWEQGASYEQYF.

The table lists this clone with a few counts. This sequence joins TRBV29-1 and TRBJ2-7, with 8 bases aligning to TRBD2. This CDR3 is built from 13 residues. Germline lookup yields CDR1 SQVTM and CDR2 ANQGSEA. V lost 5 bases to trimming and J lost 5 bases; unmatched junction nucleotides: 8. CDR3 sequence reads: CSVNSGIPNEQYF. The CDR3 DNA reads TGCAGCGTTAATAGCGGGATCCCCAACGAGCAGTACTTC.

The chain recombines TRBV5-4 with TRBJ2-2; 7 bases agree with TRBD1. The V gene's germline CDR1 is SGHNT and CDR2 YYREEE (reference sequence). Germline trimming cut 5 bases from V and 2 bases from J; bases unmatched to any gene: 3. The CDR3 is made up of 14 amino acids. CDR3: CASRSGGNTGELFF. In nucleotides, the CDR3 is TGTGCCAGCAGATCAGGGGGTAACACCGGGGAGCTGTTTTTT.

This clone has a handful of counts. One end of the junction does not line up with germline, which may come from a read error. The chain links TRBV20-1 to TRBJ2-7, with D possibly TRBD2 on 5 matching bases. CDR3 length equals 11 residues. The V gene's germline CDR1 is DFQATT and CDR2 SNEGSKA (reference sequence). The CDR3 sequence: CSARDPPEEVF. The DNA of the CDR3 is TGCAGTGCTAGAGATCCCCCGGAGGAGGTCTTC.

The chain is built from TRBV9 and TRBJ2-7, with 7 bases that match TRBD1. Trimming took 3 bases from V and 1 from J; bases not matched to a gene: 7. The germline V gene encodes CDR1 SGDLS and CDR2 YYNGEE. The CDR3 spans 15 residues. This CDR3 reads CASSGYGTASYEQYF. CDR3 coding DNA: TGTGCCAGCAGCGGATATGGGACAGCGTCCTACGAGCAGTACTTC.

The V gene is TRBV28, the J gene TRBJ2-5, with a possible D match to TRBD1 (6 bases). There are 12 residues in the CDR3. Trimming stripped 7 bases from V and 5 bases from J, with 11 bases between. Germline loops: CDR1 MDHEN, CDR2 SYDVKM. CDR3 nucleotides: TGTGCCAGCATAGGGGGAGAGGAGACCCAGTACTTC. Amino acid sequence: CASIGGEETQYF. Together with reference TRBV28 and TRBJ2-5, the CDR3 gives the full variable domain: DVKVTQSSRYLVKRTGEKVFLECVQDMDHENMFWYRQDPGLGLRLIYFSYDVKMKEKGDIPEGYSVSREKKERFSLILESASTNQTSMYLCASIGGEETQYFGPGTRLLVL.

The chain carries TRBV30 and TRBJ2-1; 7 nucleotides line up with TRBD2. In germline, CDR1 is GTSNPN, CDR2 SVGIG (reference sequence). CDR3 size: 15 residues. The ends lost 6 bases at V and 5 bases at J; junction bases unmatched: 13. CDR3 loop: CACLRTSIPHNEQFF. The CDR3 bases are TGTGCCTGCCTTCGGACTAGTATACCCCACAATGAGCAGTTCTTC.

The V gene is TRBV9, the J gene TRBJ2-1; a weak D match, TRBD2 (6 bases). Germline V gene sequence: CDR1 SGDLS, CDR2 YYNGEE. V lost 0 bases, J lost 0 bases, and 13 bases lay in between. The CDR3 totals 17 residues. CDR3 bases: TGTGCCAGCAGCGTAGAACTTTTAGCGGACTCCTACAATGAGCAGTTCTTC. Translating it yields CASSVELLADSYNEQFF.

The chain employs TRBV11-1 and TRBJ2-3, with 8 bases identical to TRBD1. Germline V gene sequence: CDR1 SGHAT, CDR2 FQDESV (reference sequence). J was trimmed by 3 bases and V by 4 bases; bases with no gene match: 3. This CDR3 has 14 residues. The DNA for the CDR3 is TGTGCCAGCAGCTCCGGACAGGGAACAGATACGCAGTATTTT. Its translation: CASSSGQGTDTQYF.

This clone was observed a handful of times. The chain joins TRBV27 to TRBJ1-4; D uncertain. V dropped 6 bases and J dropped 8 bases, with 13 bases sitting between them. There are 13 residues in the CDR3. From germline, CDR1 is MNHEY and CDR2 SMNVEV (reference sequence). CDR3 nucleotides: TGTGCCAGCAGCCTGTTGGCGAGGGAAAAACTGTTTTTT. Its translation is CASSLLAREKLFF.

The chain combines TRBV30 with TRBJ1-1, with D perhaps matching TRBD1 (5 bases). This CDR3 comprises 13 residues. V lost 2 bases and J lost 5, with 12 bases in between. Per germline, CDR1 GTSNPN and CDR2 SVGIG (reference sequence). The CDR3 nucleotides are TGTGCCTGGAGTCGGGTGGGGGGGACTGAAGCTTTCTTT. It translates to CAWSRVGGTEAFF.

This clone was counted only a few times. The chain has TRBV4-1 and TRBJ2-1; TRBD2 aligns across 8 bases. The ends lost 4 bases at V and 2 bases at J; junction bases unmatched: 7. Germline CDR1 is MGHRA and CDR2 is YSYEKL. The CDR3 runs to 16 residues. DNA for the CDR3: TGCGCCAGCAGCCCATTTCCGGGGGGGGCCTACAATGAGCAGTTCTTC. Protein: CASSPFPGGAYNEQFF.

This chain joins TRBV18 and TRBJ2-2; possibly TRBD1 for D (6 bases). The CDR3 is 14 amino acids. CDR1 and CDR2 from the germline V gene are KGHSH and LQKENI. The V end was cut by 5 bases, the J end by 6 bases, with 13 bases between. The CDR3 DNA reads TGTGCCAGCTCATCCGACAGGTGGGCCGGGGAGCTGTTTTTT. It translates to CASSSDRWAGELFF.

This clone was seen only a few times. The sample holds other DNA sequences that translate to the same CDR3. V gene TRBV30 combines with J gene TRBJ2-7; 8 nucleotides match TRBD1. Per the germline V gene, CDR1 is GTSNPN and CDR2 is SVGIG (reference sequence). The CDR3 extends over 13 amino acids. V shed 1 base, J shed 3 bases, and the junction held 2 bases outside the gene matches. The chain's CDR3 is CAWSGTGIYEQYF. Here the CDR3 DNA reads TGTGCCTGGAGTGGGACAGGGATCTACGAGCAGTACTTC.

This clone appeared a few times. The gene calls are TRBV29-1 and TRBJ1-1; maybe TRBD1 (5 bases). The CDR3 length is 13 residues. V lost 1 base, J lost 1 base, and 7 bases lay in between. From germline, CDR1 is SQVTM and CDR2 ANQGSEA. CDR3 bases: TGCAGCGTTGAAGCAGGGCGGAACACTGAAGCTTTCTTT. As protein: CSVEAGRNTEAFF.